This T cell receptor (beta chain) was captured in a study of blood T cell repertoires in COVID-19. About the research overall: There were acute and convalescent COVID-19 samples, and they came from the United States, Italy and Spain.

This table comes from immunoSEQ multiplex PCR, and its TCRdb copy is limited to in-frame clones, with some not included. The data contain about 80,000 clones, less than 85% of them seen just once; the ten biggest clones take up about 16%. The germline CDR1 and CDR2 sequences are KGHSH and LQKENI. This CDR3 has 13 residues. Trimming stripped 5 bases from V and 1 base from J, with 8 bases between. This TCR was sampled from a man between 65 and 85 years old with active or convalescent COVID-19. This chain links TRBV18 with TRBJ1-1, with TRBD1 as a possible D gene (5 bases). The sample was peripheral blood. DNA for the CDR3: TGTGCCAGCTCATACGGACAGAACACTGAAGCTTTCTTT. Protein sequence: CASSYGQNTEAFF.